The clone carrying this T cell receptor (beta chain) appeared many times. Its antigen is currently unknown. This entry belongs to a study of Graves' ophthalmopathy and Graves' hyperthyroidism. Study conclusions and caveats: Classification of ophthalmopathy versus stable hyperthyroidism by a 13-signature model yielded around 91% sensitivity and 75% to 84% specificity. The model reached about 66% sensitivity and under 75% specificity for predicting ophthalmopathy progression.

TCR beta CDR3 regions were amplified from RNA transcripts. The first round was an RT-PCR with HTBI primers, and the second round was a multiplex PCR. TCRdb re-called the multiplex PCR reads with MiXCR, one entry per CDR3 protein. Of hundreds of thousands of distinct CDR3 sequences listed, 22% are singletons. Trimming took off 7 bases at V and 5 bases at J, with 12 bases between the two ends. The CDR3 is 13 residues long. Germline-derived CDR1 and CDR2 are MNHNS and SASEGT. Hyperthyroidism was considered stable when no ophthalmopathy appeared within 18 months of follow-up. Certain patients, namely those with other autoimmune diseases, uncontrolled infections, pregnancy or lactation, were excluded.

The receptor was isolated from a young woman with stable Graves' hyperthyroidism. Some clones in this sample may be carry-over from other donors' samples. The gene calls are TRBV6-1 and TRBJ1-5; TRBD1 might be the D (6 bases). The source material was peripheral blood. The CDR3 reads CASTGQRDQPQHF. The DNA for the CDR3 is TGTGCCAGCACTGGACAGCGGGATCAGCCCCAGCATTTT.